The next 25 T cell receptor beta chains were all read from a single sample in a study of CD8 T cells in ankylosing spondylitis. MiXCR, applied by TCRdb to the 5' RACE reads, yields one record per CDR3 protein. The repertoire holds a few hundred thousand distinct CDR3 sequences, with about 10% as singletons. Sequencing was performed on blood, either unsorted or a sorted T cell fraction (not recorded which). These receptors were obtained from a male donor with ankylosing spondylitis or in good health (not recorded which).

In this sample, this clonotype turned up many times. The rearrangement uses TRBV3-1 and TRBJ2-7; unclear D gene. This CDR3 is 13 amino acids long. V was shortened by 2 bases and J by 5 bases, with 10 bases between the two germline ends. Germline assignment: CDR1 LGHDT and CDR2 YNNKEL (reference sequence). The CDR3 sequence: CASSQSYRNEQYF. The CDR3 DNA reads TGTGCCAGCAGCCAAAGTTATCGAAACGAGCAGTACTTC.

This clonotype was detected a few times. V gene TRBV3-1 combines with J gene TRBJ1-5, with no clear D. The germline gives CDR1 LGHDT, CDR2 YNNKEL (reference sequence). The CDR3 runs to 15 residues. Trimming stripped 0 bases from V and 5 bases from J, with 11 bases between. This CDR3 is CASSQDYARDQPQHF. The CDR3 DNA follows: TGTGCCAGCAGCCAAGATTACGCCCGGGATCAGCCCCAGCATTTT. Filled out from reference TRBV3-1 and TRBJ1-5, the complete variable domain reads DTAVSQTPKYLVTQMGNDKSIKCEQNLGHDTMYWYKQDSKKFLKIMFSYNNKELIINETVPNRFSPKSPDKAHLNLHINSLELGDSAVYFCASSQDYARDQPQHFGDGTRLSIL.

This clonotype was seen more than once but under ten times. This rearrangement joins TRBV4-2 to TRBJ1-2; the D gene is possibly TRBD1 (6 bases). Germline lookup yields CDR1 LGHNA and CDR2 YNFKEQ. CDR3 length: 16 residues. V lost 2 bases to trimming and J lost 8 bases, with 21 bases between them. The CDR3 spells CASSQQTGMPQDGYTF. For the CDR3, the DNA is TGTGCCAGCAGCCAACAAACAGGGATGCCCCAGGACGGCTACACCTTC.

This clonotype appeared many times. The V call is TRBV12-3 or TRBV12-4, the J call TRBJ1-2, with D uncertain. The V end lost 3 bases, the J end lost 4 bases, and 21 bases lay between the germline ends. The CDR3 runs to 17 residues. CDR3 loop: CASSLFVARESSYGYTF. The CDR3, as DNA: TGTGCCAGCAGTTTGTTTGTGGCGAGGGAGTCTAGCTATGGCTACACCTTC.

The table lists this clonotype with many counts. The J gene is TRBJ2-2, the V gene TRBV12-3 or TRBV12-4; no reliable D call. This CDR3 region has 12 residues. The CDR3 is CAPGHDTGELFF. CDR3 bases: TGTGCACCCGGTCATGACACCGGGGAGCTGTTTTTT.

This clonotype has ten or more counts. This chain uses TRBV27 with TRBJ1-2; 7 bases agree with TRBD1. CDR1 MNHEY and CDR2 SMNVEV come from the germline V gene (reference sequence). CDR3 length: 12 residues. Trimming at V came to 8 bases and at J to 4 bases, leaving 4 bases not matched to a gene. CDR3 region: CASGDRAYGYTF. The CDR3 coding sequence is TGTGCCAGCGGCGACAGGGCCTATGGCTACACCTTC.

This clonotype was picked up many times. The V gene is TRBV5-1, the J gene TRBJ1-4; 8 bases map to TRBD1. Germline-derived CDR1 and CDR2 are SGHRS and YFSETQ. CDR3 length: 15 amino acids. The trim removed 4 bases at V and 0 bases at J, leaving 2 bases unmatched. Written as DNA, the CDR3 is TGCGCCAGCAGCCCGACAGGGGCAACTAATGAAAAACTGTTTTTT. It translates to CASSPTGATNEKLFF.

The J gene is TRBJ2-2, the V gene TRBV7-2; D is perhaps TRBD2 (5 bases). Per the germline V gene, CDR1 is SGHTA and CDR2 is FQGNSA. The ends were cut back, 2 bases at V and 6 bases at J, with 13 bases in the middle. This CDR3 is built from 15 residues. The CDR3 protein is CASSLQDLGAGELFF. CDR3 bases: TGTGCCAGCAGCTTACAGGACTTAGGTGCCGGGGAGCTGTTTTTT.

This clonotype turned up a few times. The CDR3 region has the DNA TGTGCCAGCAGCGTAGGGGGACACCAGTACGAGCAGTACTTC. Its translation: CASSVGGHQYEQYF. V gene TRBV9 combines with J gene TRBJ2-7, with D possibly matching TRBD1 (6 bases). CDR1 and CDR2 from the germline V gene are SGDLS and YYNGEE. This CDR3 is 14 amino acids long. V lost 0 bases and J 4 bases, leaving 11 bases between the germline ends. Complete variable domain (other parts from reference TRBV9 and TRBJ2-7): DSGVTQTPKHLITATGQRVTLRCSPRSGDLSVYWYQQSLDQGLQFLIQYYNGEERAKGNILERFSAQQFPDLHSELNLSSLELGDSALYFCASSVGGHQYEQYFGPGTRLTVT.

The chain recombines TRBV5-1 with TRBJ2-7; TRBD1 matches at 8 bases. The junction had 6 bases not matched to a gene; V was cut back by 4 bases and J by 0 bases. Germline V gives CDR1 SGHRS, CDR2 YFSETQ. The CDR3 consists of 15 residues. The CDR3 DNA sequence: TGCGCCAGCAGCGGCCGGGACAGGAGCTCCTACGAGCAGTACTTC. Its protein is CASSGRDRSSYEQYF.

This clonotype appeared many times. The chain is built from TRBV5-5 and TRBJ1-2; D gene uncertain. The germline gives CDR1 SGHKS, CDR2 YYEKEE (reference sequence). Deletions cut 3 bases from V and 1 base from J, with 10 bases between. This CDR3 contains 14 residues. CDR3 sequence reads: CASSWGWGNYGYTF. The CDR3 DNA reads TGTGCCAGCAGCTGGGGATGGGGTAACTATGGCTACACCTTC.

This clonotype showed up many times. J is TRBJ2-7 and V is TRBV6-5; D remains ambiguous. V was shortened by 2 bases and J by 4 bases, with 15 bases between the two germline ends. Germline V lookup: CDR1 MNHEY, CDR2 SVGAGI. The CDR3 extends over 15 amino acids. The DNA of the CDR3 is TGTGCCAGCAGTTACACCGCGGCAGGACCTTACGAGCAGTACTTC. Amino acids: CASSYTAAGPYEQYF.

This clonotype turned up a few times. This rearrangement joins TRBV7-8 to TRBJ2-6, with D hard to call. The CDR3 extends over 14 amino acids. The V end was cut by 7 bases, the J end by 4 bases, with 11 bases between. The germline V gene has CDR1 SGHVS and CDR2 FQNEAQ. The CDR3 loop reads CASKSPGGANVLTF. The CDR3 region has the DNA TGTGCCAGCAAGAGTCCTGGCGGGGCCAACGTCCTGACTTTC.

This clonotype was detected ten times or more. This rearrangement joins TRBV7-6 to TRBJ2-1; the match to TRBD2 covers 12 bases. Trimming at V came to 5 bases and at J to 0 bases, leaving 2 bases not matched to a gene. Germline V lookup: CDR1 SGHVS, CDR2 FNYEAQ. The CDR3 runs 16 residues. CDR3 region: CASSPTSGSSYNEQFF. The CDR3 DNA reads as TGTGCCAGCAGCCCGACTAGCGGGAGCTCCTACAATGAGCAGTTCTTC.

This clonotype was found many times. The V gene is TRBV5-1, the J gene TRBJ1-1; D unresolved. CDR3 length: 14 amino acids. The germline gives CDR1 SGHRS, CDR2 YFSETQ. V lost 7 bases, J lost 0 bases, and 13 bases lay in between. CDR3 in amino acids: CASGRGSMNTEAFF. CDR3 nucleotide sequence: TGCGCCAGCGGGCGGGGATCAATGAACACTGAAGCTTTCTTT.

This clonotype was recorded at least ten times. The V call is TRBV5-1, the J call TRBJ2-7; a possible D gene is TRBD1 (6 bases). Germline assignment: CDR1 SGHRS and CDR2 YFSETQ. The CDR3 contains 15 residues. The V gene lost 2 bases and the J gene lost 7 bases, with 19 bases spanning the gap. The CDR3 reads CASSFDRPHLEEQYF. The CDR3 bases are TGCGCCAGCAGCTTCGACAGGCCTCATTTGGAAGAGCAGTACTTC.

This clonotype occurred many times. The chain employs TRBV7-8 and TRBJ1-5; tentative D call: TRBD1 (5 bases). The CDR3 runs to 16 residues. Trimming took 5 bases from V and 4 from J, leaving 18 bases between them. Looked up from germline, CDR1 is SGHVS and CDR2 is FQNEAQ. The CDR3 reads CASSPKPGLRNQPQHF. CDR3 DNA sequence: TGTGCCAGCAGCCCGAAGCCGGGACTGAGGAATCAGCCCCAGCATTTT.

The chain combines TRBV20-1 with TRBJ2-7; D uncertain. This CDR3 comprises 15 residues. Germline CDR1 reads DFQATT; CDR2 reads SNEGSKA (reference sequence). The V end lost 2 bases, the J end lost 0 bases, and 14 bases lay between the germline ends. The DNA for the CDR3 is TGCAGTGCTAGATCGTATCGCGGAGTCTCCTACGAGCAGTACTTC. This gives the protein CSARSYRGVSYEQYF.

In its sample, this clonotype was seen many times. The V and J genes are TRBV5-1 and TRBJ1-1; possible D gene TRBD1, 5 bases. The CDR3 covers 15 residues. The germline V gene encodes CDR1 SGHRS and CDR2 YFSETQ. V was trimmed by 0 bases and J by 4 bases, leaving 13 bases between them. CDR3 sequence reads: CASSLAAGRGTEAFF. The CDR3 region has the DNA TGCGCCAGCAGCTTGGCGGCAGGGCGGGGCACTGAAGCTTTCTTT.

V usage is TRBV5-1 and J usage is TRBJ2-3; D might be TRBD1 (5 bases). The germline V gene encodes CDR1 SGHRS and CDR2 YFSETQ. The V end was cut by 3 bases, the J end by 6 bases, with 14 bases between. The CDR3 is 14 residues long. This chain's CDR3 is CASSSDSHRDTQYF. The CDR3 coding sequence is TGCGCCAGCAGCTCCGACTCCCACAGGGATACGCAGTATTTT.

This clonotype was observed a handful of times. The chain is built from TRBV20-1 and TRBJ2-7; 7 bases are shared with TRBD2. V trimming: 1 base; J trimming: 3 bases; junction bases outside the gene matches: 9. CDR1 is DFQATT, CDR2 SNEGSKA, per germline (reference sequence). This CDR3 region has 15 residues. In DNA form, the CDR3 reads TGCAGTGCTAGAGGAGAAGGGGAGCGGGGCTACGAGCAGTACTTC. It is translated as CSARGEGERGYEQYF.

The V and J genes are TRBV20-1 and TRBJ1-2, with D possibly being TRBD1 (5 bases). There are 12 residues in the CDR3. With 1 base removed from V and 8 bases from J, the gap between germline ends came to 11 bases. CDR1 and CDR2 (germline): DFQATT, SNEGSKA (reference sequence). This chain's CDR3 is CSARGGDRGYTF. The DNA of the CDR3 is TGCAGTGCTAGAGGAGGAGACAGAGGCTACACCTTC.

This clonotype was counted at least ten times. This chain joins TRBV12-3 or TRBV12-4 and TRBJ1-5; D ambiguous. V was pared by 4 bases and J by 2 bases, with 9 bases between. The CDR3 is 14 amino acids. The CDR3: CASSSYGGNQPQHF. Written as DNA, the CDR3 is TGTGCCAGCAGTTCCTACGGTGGCAATCAGCCCCAGCATTTT.

At least ten counts were recorded for this clonotype. DNA of the CDR3: TGCGCCAGCAGCCCCGGGCGTGGAGAAGAGACCCAGTACTTC. Residues: CASSPGRGEETQYF. The rearrangement links TRBV5-1 to TRBJ2-5, with D uncertain. This CDR3 contains 14 residues. V was pared by 4 bases and J by 3 bases, with 13 bases between. Germline V lookup: CDR1 SGHRS, CDR2 YFSETQ.

This clonotype occurred many times. The junction and the germline gene differ at one end; a read error may be behind it. The V gene is TRBV12-3 or TRBV12-4, the J gene TRBJ1-2; the D gene is possibly TRBD1 (5 bases). CDR3 size: 14 residues. The CDR3 loop reads CVSSSAWGNYGYTF. The CDR3 DNA reads as TGTGTCAGCAGCTCCGCCTGGGGGAACTATGGCTACACCTTC.